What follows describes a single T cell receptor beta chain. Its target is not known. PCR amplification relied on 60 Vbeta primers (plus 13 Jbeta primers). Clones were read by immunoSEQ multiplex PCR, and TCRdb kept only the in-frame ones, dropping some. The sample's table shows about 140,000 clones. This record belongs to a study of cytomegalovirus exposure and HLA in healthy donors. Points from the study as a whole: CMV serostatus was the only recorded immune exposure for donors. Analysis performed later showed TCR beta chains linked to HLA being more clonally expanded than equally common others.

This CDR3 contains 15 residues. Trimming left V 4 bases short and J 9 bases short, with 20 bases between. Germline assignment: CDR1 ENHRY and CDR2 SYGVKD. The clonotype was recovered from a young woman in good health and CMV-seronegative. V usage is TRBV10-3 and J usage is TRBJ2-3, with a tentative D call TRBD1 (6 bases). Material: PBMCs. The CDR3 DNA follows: TGTGCCATCAGTGGCATCACAGGGTTGGAGAACACGCAGTATTTT. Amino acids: CAISGITGLENTQYF.